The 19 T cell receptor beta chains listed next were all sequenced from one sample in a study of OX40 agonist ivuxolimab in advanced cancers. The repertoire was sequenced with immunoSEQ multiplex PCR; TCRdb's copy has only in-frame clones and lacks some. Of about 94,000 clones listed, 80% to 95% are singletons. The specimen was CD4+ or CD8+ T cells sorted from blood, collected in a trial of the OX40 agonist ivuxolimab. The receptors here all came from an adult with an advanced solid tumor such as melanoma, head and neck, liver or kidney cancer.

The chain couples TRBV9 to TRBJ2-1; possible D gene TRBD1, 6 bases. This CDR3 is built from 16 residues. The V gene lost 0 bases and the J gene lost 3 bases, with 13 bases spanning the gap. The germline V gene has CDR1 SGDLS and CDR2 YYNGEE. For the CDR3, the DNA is TGTGCCAGCAGCGTAGGAACCTCCAGGGGCTACAATGAGCAGTTCTTC. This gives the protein CASSVGTSRGYNEQFF.

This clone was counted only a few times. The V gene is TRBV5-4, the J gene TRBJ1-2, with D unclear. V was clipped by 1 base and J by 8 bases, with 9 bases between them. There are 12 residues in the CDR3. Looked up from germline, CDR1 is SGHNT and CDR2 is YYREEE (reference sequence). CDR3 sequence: CASSLYGLGYTF. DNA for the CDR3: TGTGCCAGCAGCTTGTATGGCTTAGGCTACACCTTC.

This CDR3 reads CASSEGDRAANYGYTF. CDR3 bases: TGTGCCAGCAGTGAAGGGGACAGGGCAGCTAACTATGGCTACACCTTC. The J gene is TRBJ1-2, the V gene TRBV6-1; 9 bases align to TRBD1. The J segment lost 0 bases and the V segment lost 1 base, leaving 3 bases of the junction unmatched. Germline loops: CDR1 MNHNS, CDR2 SASEGT. The CDR3 runs to 16 residues.

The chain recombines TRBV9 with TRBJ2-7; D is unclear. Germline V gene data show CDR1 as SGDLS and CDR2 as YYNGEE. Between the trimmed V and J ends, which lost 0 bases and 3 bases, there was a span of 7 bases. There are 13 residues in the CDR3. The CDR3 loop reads CASSVDISYEQYF. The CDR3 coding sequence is TGTGCCAGCAGCGTAGACATAAGCTACGAGCAGTACTTC.

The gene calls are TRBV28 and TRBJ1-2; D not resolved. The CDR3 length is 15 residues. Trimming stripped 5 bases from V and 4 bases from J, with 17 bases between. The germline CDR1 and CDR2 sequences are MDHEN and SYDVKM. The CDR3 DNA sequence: TGTGCCAGCAGTCTTGGGCCAGGCCTTCGCTATGGCTACACCTTC. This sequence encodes CASSLGPGLRYGYTF.

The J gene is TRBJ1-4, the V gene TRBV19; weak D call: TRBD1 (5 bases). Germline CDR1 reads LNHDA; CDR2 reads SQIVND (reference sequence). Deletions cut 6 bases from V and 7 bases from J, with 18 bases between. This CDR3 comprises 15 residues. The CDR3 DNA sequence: TGTGCCAGTAGAGAGGGGACCATTTCAGGTGAAAAACTGTTTTTT. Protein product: CASREGTISGEKLFF. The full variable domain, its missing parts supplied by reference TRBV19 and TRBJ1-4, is DGGITQSPKYLFRKEGQNVTLSCEQNLNHDAMYWYRQDPGQGLRLIYYSQIVNDFQKGDIAEGYSVSREKKESFPLTVTSAQKNPTAFYLCASREGTISGEKLFFGSGTQLSVL.

CDR3 protein: CASSSTGWNEKLFF. The CDR3 DNA is TGTGCCAGCAGTTCGACAGGGTGGAATGAAAAACTGTTTTTT. The rearrangement uses TRBV28 and TRBJ1-4, with 7 bases aligning to TRBD1. Per the germline V gene, CDR1 is MDHEN and CDR2 is SYDVKM. This CDR3 spans 14 amino acids. Trimming took 4 bases from V and 5 from J; bases not matched to a gene: 4.

CDR3 protein: CASSPGLAGVDNEQFF. Written as DNA, the CDR3 is TGTGCCAGCAGCCCGGGACTAGCGGGAGTAGACAATGAGCAGTTCTTC. This chain joins TRBV7-9 and TRBJ2-1; 14 bases are a match to TRBD2. The trim removed 5 bases at V and 5 bases at J, leaving 5 bases unmatched. The CDR3 covers 16 residues. The V gene's germline CDR1 is SEHNR and CDR2 FQNEAQ (reference sequence).

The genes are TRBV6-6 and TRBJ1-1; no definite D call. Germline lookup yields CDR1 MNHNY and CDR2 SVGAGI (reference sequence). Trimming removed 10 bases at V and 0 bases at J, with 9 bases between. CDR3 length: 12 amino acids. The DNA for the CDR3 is TGTGCCACCATCGAGGTGAACACTGAAGCTTTCTTT. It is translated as CATIEVNTEAFF.

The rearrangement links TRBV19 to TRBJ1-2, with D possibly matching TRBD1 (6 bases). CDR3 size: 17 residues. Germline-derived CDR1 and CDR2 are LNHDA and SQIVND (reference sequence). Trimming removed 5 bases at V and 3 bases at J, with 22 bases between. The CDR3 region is CASSPPYRGARDYGYTF. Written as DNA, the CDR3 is TGTGCCAGTAGTCCCCCATATCGGGGGGCGCGAGACTATGGCTACACCTTC.

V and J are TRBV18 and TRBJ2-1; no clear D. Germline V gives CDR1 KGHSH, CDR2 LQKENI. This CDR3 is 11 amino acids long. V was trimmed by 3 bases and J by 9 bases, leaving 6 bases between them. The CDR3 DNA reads TGTGCCAGCTCACCGGAGTTTGAGCAGTTCTTC. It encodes CASSPEFEQFF.

The CDR3 sequence is CASAMGSSDRPPYEQYF. CDR3 sequence (DNA): TGTGCTAGTGCTATGGGGTCTAGCGACAGACCCCCCTACGAGCAGTACTTC. V and J are TRBV12-5 and TRBJ2-7; a possible D gene is TRBD2 (6 bases). The CDR3 extends over 17 amino acids. Germline V gene lookup returns CDR1 LGHNT and CDR2 FRNRAP. V gave up 7 bases and J gave up 2 bases, with 24 bases separating them.

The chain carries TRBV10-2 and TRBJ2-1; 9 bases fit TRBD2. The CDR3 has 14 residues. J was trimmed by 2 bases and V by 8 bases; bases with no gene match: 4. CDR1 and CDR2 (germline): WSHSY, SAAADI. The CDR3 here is CASRLAVPYNEQFF. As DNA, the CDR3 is TGCGCCAGCCGACTAGCGGTTCCCTACAATGAGCAGTTCTTC.

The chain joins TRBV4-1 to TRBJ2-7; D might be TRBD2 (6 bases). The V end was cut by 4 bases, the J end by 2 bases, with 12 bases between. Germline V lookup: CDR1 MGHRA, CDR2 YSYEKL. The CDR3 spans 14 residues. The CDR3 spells CASSLYWGAYEQYF. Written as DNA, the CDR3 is TGCGCCAGCAGCCTCTATTGGGGGGCCTACGAGCAGTACTTC.

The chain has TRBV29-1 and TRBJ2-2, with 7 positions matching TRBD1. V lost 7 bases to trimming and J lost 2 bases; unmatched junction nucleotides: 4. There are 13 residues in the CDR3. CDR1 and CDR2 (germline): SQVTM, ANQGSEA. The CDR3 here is CSGTGANTGELFF. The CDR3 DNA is TGCAGCGGAACAGGGGCCAACACCGGGGAGCTGTTTTTT.

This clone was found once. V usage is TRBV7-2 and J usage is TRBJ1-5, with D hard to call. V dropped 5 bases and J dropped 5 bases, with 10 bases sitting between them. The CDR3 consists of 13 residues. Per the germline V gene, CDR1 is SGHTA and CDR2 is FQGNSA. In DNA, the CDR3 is TGTGCCAGCAGCCCACGACCCGATCAGCCCCAGCATTTT. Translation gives CASSPRPDQPQHF.

The CDR3 DNA reads TGCGCCAGCTTCCGGGACAGGGGAAATCAGCCCCAGCATTTT. Protein sequence: CASFRDRGNQPQHF. The V and J genes are TRBV23-1 and TRBJ1-5; 10 bases are a match to TRBD1. TRBV23-1 is treated as an ORF (open reading frame) with a function not yet certain. Trimming removed 8 bases from V and 4 bases from J; junction bases left unmatched: 5. The length of the CDR3 is 14 residues.

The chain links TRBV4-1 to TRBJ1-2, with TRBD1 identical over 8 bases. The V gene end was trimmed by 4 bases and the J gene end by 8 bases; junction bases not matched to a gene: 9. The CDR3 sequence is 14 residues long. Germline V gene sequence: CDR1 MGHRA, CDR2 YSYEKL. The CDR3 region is CASSPMDRAGGYTF. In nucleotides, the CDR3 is TGCGCCAGCAGCCCCATGGACAGGGCCGGGGGCTACACCTTC.

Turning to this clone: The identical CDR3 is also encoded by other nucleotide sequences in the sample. Here the CDR3 reads CASSPGLSYEQYF. CDR3 coding DNA: TGTGCCAGTAGTCCGGGACTTTCCTACGAGCAGTACTTC. The V and J genes are TRBV19 and TRBJ2-7; D possibly corresponds to TRBD2 (6 bases). Germline CDR1 is LNHDA and CDR2 is SQIVND (reference sequence). V was trimmed by 5 bases and J by 1 base, leaving 9 bases between them. The CDR3 spans 13 residues.